This T cell receptor (beta chain) was recorded in a study of high-grade serous ovarian cancer treatment subgroups. Background on the study: Mean per sample: around 14,000 reads, some 7,500 unique TCR beta rearrangements. Broader study findings: Same-patient tumor repertoires overlapped at about 0.095 to 0.85; different patients barely overlapped. Higher neoantigen levels went with greater TCR clonal relatedness. Only CDR3 was analyzed; CDR1 and CDR2 were not.

On this clone itself: Its antigen is not identified.

Tumor tissue was taken before any definitive surgery or chemotherapy was given. CDR1 KGHSH and CDR2 LQKENI come from the germline V gene. This CDR3 contains 14 residues. With 0 bases removed from V and 5 bases from J, the gap between germline ends came to 10 bases. The repertoire was sequenced with immunoSEQ multiplex PCR; TCRdb's copy has only in-frame clones and lacks some. Of approximately 6,600 clones detected, more than 65% appear once; the ten largest clones hold more than 6%. The clonotype originates from a human donor with high-grade serous ovarian cancer. This chain uses TRBV18 with TRBJ2-5; no clear D. The sequenced sample was tumor tissue. The chain's CDR3 is CASSPPSSFETQYF. As DNA, the CDR3 is TGTGCCAGCTCACCACCGTCCAGTTTCGAGACCCAGTACTTC.